This entry features one T cell receptor beta chain sequence. Its cognate antigen is unknown. The germline V gene encodes CDR1 MNHNY and CDR2 SVGAGI (reference sequence). This CDR3 region has 13 residues. V was trimmed by 3 bases and J by 2 bases, leaving 5 bases between them. This record belongs to a study of cytomegalovirus exposure and HLA in healthy donors. In the PCR, 60 Vbeta and 13 Jbeta primers were used. In the source study's methods: Per a later analysis, the number of unique TCR beta chains was some 80 million, of which roughly 11 million were shared. Profiling relied on immunoSEQ multiplex PCR, and the TCRdb table lists in-frame clones only, not all of them. V and J calls and clone size are as listed in that table; D and trimming were resolved from the DNA. The sample includes about 270,000 clones, roughly two thirds of them seen just once. General study points: Reports described diagnosis of cytomegalovirus status by the classifier as highly specific and sensitive. In a later analysis, parvovirus B19, influenza, CMV and Epstein-Barr virus appeared linked to several top co-occurrence clusters.

J is TRBJ2-1 and V is TRBV6-6; no clear D gene. The clonotype comes from a female donor in good health and CMV-seronegative. Sequences were obtained from PBMCs. The chain's CDR3 is CASSYTAYNEQFF. The DNA of the CDR3 is TGTGCCAGCAGTTATACAGCCTACAATGAGCAGTTCTTC.